A single sample is the source of the 24 T cell receptor beta chains below, sequenced in a study of blood T cell repertoires in COVID-19. Using immunoSEQ multiplex PCR, the repertoire was profiled, and TCRdb retains in-frame clones only, with some absent. Here the sample spans about 260,000 clones, around 88% being singletons. Sequencing input: PBMCs or T cells enriched from blood (not recorded which). These TCRs come from a middle-aged woman with acute COVID-19.

The CDR3 nucleotides are TGTGCCAGCAGCCGTGGACGGGGTGAAGGACAAGAGACCCAGTACTTC. Its protein product is CASSRGRGEGQETQYF. The chain recombines TRBV5-4 with TRBJ2-5; possible D gene TRBD2, 5 bases. Germline V CDR1 and CDR2: SGHNT, YYREEE (reference sequence). V was clipped by 4 bases and J by 2 bases, with 18 bases between them. This CDR3 region has 16 residues.

The gene calls are TRBV2 and TRBJ1-2; D remains ambiguous. Germline CDR1 reads SNHLY; CDR2 reads FYNNEI. The CDR3 contains 13 residues. Trimming cost V 7 bases and J 3 bases, with 12 bases left between them. CDR3 DNA sequence: TGTGCCAGCATCCGAGGGCTTCACTATGGCTACACCTTC. It translates to CASIRGLHYGYTF.

The rearrangement uses TRBV30 and TRBJ2-1; 16 bases align to TRBD2. The CDR3 is 16 amino acids. V trimming: 5 bases; J trimming: 2 bases; junction bases outside the gene matches: 3. CDR1 is GTSNPN and CDR2 is SVGIG in the germline V gene (reference sequence). The CDR3 DNA is TGTGCCTGGGCCGGGACTAGCGGGAGGGCCTACAATGAGCAGTTCTTC. This gives the protein CAWAGTSGRAYNEQFF.

The chain combines TRBV18 with TRBJ2-1, with 7 bases matching TRBD2. The CDR3 is 16 residues long. V shed 0 bases, J shed 4 bases, and the junction held 6 bases outside the gene matches. Germline CDR1 is KGHSH and CDR2 is LQKENI. The CDR3 DNA is TGTGCCAGCTCACCACCGTTCCTAGCGGATTACAATGAGCAGTTCTTC. Residues: CASSPPFLADYNEQFF.

The chain is built from TRBV18 and TRBJ2-5; no firm D call. The length of the CDR3 is 16 residues. The germline V gene encodes CDR1 KGHSH and CDR2 LQKENI. The V gene lost 1 base and the J gene lost 1 base, with 13 bases spanning the gap. In nucleotides, the CDR3 is TGTGCCAGCTCACCACTTGACTCTATCTCCCAAGAGACCCAGTACTTC. It specifies CASSPLDSISQETQYF.

V is TRBV28 and J is TRBJ2-7; unclear D gene. With 3 bases removed from V and 2 bases from J, the gap between germline ends came to 11 bases. CDR3 length equals 14 residues. From germline, CDR1 is MDHEN and CDR2 SYDVKM. The CDR3 coding sequence is TGTGCCAGCAGTTTCGTGGGCCTCACCTACGAGCAGTACTTC. Amino acid sequence: CASSFVGLTYEQYF.

The rearrangement uses TRBV9 and TRBJ2-1; TRBD2 aligns across 14 bases. After removal of 3 bases from V and 9 bases from J, the junction contained 8 bases not matched to a gene. Germline CDR1 is SGDLS and CDR2 is YYNGEE. The CDR3 extends over 16 amino acids. CDR3 residues: CASSGPGLAGATEQFF. The CDR3 coding sequence is TGTGCCAGCAGCGGGCCGGGACTAGCGGGAGCGACTGAGCAGTTCTTC.

The chain joins TRBV18 to TRBJ2-1; 10 nucleotides match TRBD2. The CDR3 sequence is 17 residues long. Germline lookup yields CDR1 KGHSH and CDR2 LQKENI. The V gene end was trimmed by 2 bases and the J gene end by 7 bases; junction bases not matched to a gene: 11. CDR3 loop: CASSPGLAVISGNEQFF. The CDR3 bases are TGTGCCAGCTCACCAGGACTAGCGGTTATATCGGGGAATGAGCAGTTCTTC.

The chain recombines TRBV24-1 with TRBJ1-1; maybe TRBD1 (5 bases). Germline loops: CDR1 KGHDR, CDR2 SFDVKD. This CDR3 is built from 14 residues. Trimming pared 5 bases from V and 7 bases from J, leaving 16 bases between. The CDR3 here is CATSVGGDGNEAFF. CDR3 nucleotide sequence: TGTGCCACCAGTGTTGGGGGGGACGGTAATGAAGCTTTCTTT.

The chain recombines TRBV5-1 with TRBJ1-1; a weak D match, TRBD1 (6 bases). Trimming took off 5 bases at V and 5 bases at J, with 16 bases between the two ends. Germline CDR1 SGHRS, CDR2 YFSETQ. CDR3 length: 14 residues. DNA for the CDR3: TGCGCCAGCAGACCGGACAGCTCCAGAACTGAAGCTTTCTTT. Its protein product is CASRPDSSRTEAFF.

The chain joins TRBV19 to TRBJ2-7; 8 bases are a match to TRBD1. The V gene end was trimmed by 5 bases and the J gene end by 2 bases; junction bases not matched to a gene: 8. The CDR3 extends over 15 amino acids. The germline V gene has CDR1 LNHDA and CDR2 SQIVND (reference sequence). This CDR3 is CASSSGTGRAYEQYF. The CDR3 DNA reads as TGTGCCAGTAGTTCGGGGACAGGCCGTGCCTACGAGCAGTACTTC.

This clone was seen ten or more times. The chain is built from TRBV2 and TRBJ1-5; D remains ambiguous. The germline gives CDR1 SNHLY, CDR2 FYNNEI. The length of the CDR3 is 17 residues. Trimming removed 9 bases from V and 1 base from J, with 22 bases in between. This chain's CDR3 is CASDTVVLSESNQPQHF. The CDR3 nucleotides are TGTGCCAGTGATACAGTGGTCCTCTCTGAGAGCAATCAGCCCCAGCATTTT.

This chain joins TRBV6-2 or TRBV6-3 and TRBJ2-3; D gene uncertain. Per germline, CDR1 MNHEY and CDR2 SVGEGT. The CDR3 is 16 amino acids. The ends were cut back, 4 bases at V and 0 bases at J, with 14 bases in the middle. CDR3 sequence: CASSLPDQTSTDTQYF. The CDR3 DNA is TGTGCCAGCAGTTTGCCCGATCAAACTAGCACAGATACGCAGTATTTT.

The table lists this clone with a count of one. The V gene is TRBV27, the J gene TRBJ2-2; the match to TRBD2 covers 11 bases. V was clipped by 6 bases and J by 6 bases; unmatched bases: 12. Germline CDR1 and CDR2: MNHEY and SMNVEV (reference sequence). The CDR3 length is 17 residues. The DNA for the CDR3 is TGTGCCAGCAGGCACTATAGCGGGAGGGACGTCGCCGGGGAGCTGTTTTTT. Translating gives CASRHYSGRDVAGELFF.

This chain connects TRBV5-6 to TRBJ1-3; D remains unclear. Trimming took 1 base from V and 0 from J, leaving 8 bases between them. Germline V gives CDR1 SGHDT, CDR2 YYEEEE. CDR3 length: 15 amino acids. The CDR3 sequence is CASSLYENSGNTIYF. CDR3 nucleotide sequence: TGTGCCAGCAGCTTGTACGAGAACTCTGGAAACACCATATATTTT.

The chain links TRBV27 to TRBJ2-7; 10 bases match TRBD1. The CDR3 has 15 amino acids. The germline V gene has CDR1 MNHEY and CDR2 SMNVEV (reference sequence). The V gene end was trimmed by 8 bases and the J gene end by 5 bases; junction bases not matched to a gene: 12. The CDR3 region is CASSSRDRGINEQYF. The CDR3, as DNA: TGTGCCAGCTCAAGTCGGGACAGGGGAATAAACGAGCAGTACTTC.

The chain combines TRBV19 with TRBJ1-2; possibly TRBD1 for D (6 bases). Germline V gene lookup returns CDR1 LNHDA and CDR2 SQIVND (reference sequence). The CDR3 extends over 13 amino acids. Trimming stripped 3 bases from V and 6 bases from J, with 11 bases between. CDR3 residues: CASSIWTADGYTF. DNA of the CDR3: TGTGCCAGTAGTATTTGGACAGCTGATGGCTACACCTTC.

This sequence joins TRBV6-5 and TRBJ2-7; D remains unclear. Trimming took 0 bases from V and 2 from J, leaving 11 bases between them. The CDR3 runs to 15 residues. Germline V gene data show CDR1 as MNHEY and CDR2 as SVGAGI. CDR3 residues: CASSYSSASPYEQYF. The CDR3 DNA is TGTGCCAGCAGTTACTCGAGCGCTAGTCCCTACGAGCAGTACTTC.

This chain joins TRBV18 and TRBJ2-2; no reliable D call. Germline CDR1 reads KGHSH; CDR2 reads LQKENI. Between the trimmed V and J ends, which lost 2 bases and 2 bases, there was a span of 9 bases. CDR3 length: 15 residues. CDR3 in amino acids: CASSPGQPNTGELFF. The CDR3, as DNA: TGTGCCAGCTCACCAGGGCAGCCTAACACCGGGGAGCTGTTTTTT.

The gene calls are TRBV5-1 and TRBJ2-7; 13 nucleotides match TRBD2. V was pared by 4 bases and J by 2 bases, with 6 bases of the junction left unmatched. Germline assignment: CDR1 SGHRS and CDR2 YFSETQ. CDR3 length: 16 residues. DNA of the CDR3: TGCGCCAGCAGCCCACCGGGACTAGCGGGAACCTACGAGCAGTACTTC. Protein: CASSPPGLAGTYEQYF.

The chain recombines TRBV12-5 with TRBJ1-1; unclear D gene. The ends were cut back, 3 bases at V and 0 bases at J, with 5 bases in the middle. This CDR3 has 13 residues. Looked up from germline, CDR1 is LGHNT and CDR2 is FRNRAP. The CDR3 DNA reads TGTGCTAGTGGTTTACAGATGAACACTGAAGCTTTCTTT. Protein: CASGLQMNTEAFF.

This chain connects TRBV28 to TRBJ2-5, with 9 bases that match TRBD1. The CDR3 length is 16 residues. Germline CDR1 and CDR2: MDHEN and SYDVKM. The V gene end was trimmed by 4 bases and the J gene end by 5 bases; junction bases not matched to a gene: 11. DNA of the CDR3: TGTGCCAGCAGTTCCTCCACAGGGGGCCGCTGGGAGACCCAGTACTTC. It translates to CASSSSTGGRWETQYF.

The chain is built from TRBV18 and TRBJ1-5; 9 nucleotides agree with TRBD1. The J segment lost 6 bases and the V segment lost 4 bases, leaving 7 bases of the junction unmatched. Germline V gene lookup returns CDR1 KGHSH and CDR2 LQKENI. This CDR3 is built from 15 residues. The CDR3 nucleotides are TGTGCCAGCTCACGCACAGGGGGCGAGGGTCAGCCCCAGCATTTT. Protein sequence: CASSRTGGEGQPQHF.

Points on this clone: Additional DNA sequences in this sample encode the identical CDR3. V and J are TRBV3-1 (or the pseudogene TRBV3-2) and TRBJ1-1; maybe TRBD1 (6 bases). The CDR3 sequence is 14 residues long. The germline gives CDR1 LGHDT, CDR2 YNNKEL (reference sequence). Trimming pared 0 bases from V and 2 bases from J, leaving 7 bases between. CDR3 residues: CASSQEQGNTEAFF. The DNA of the CDR3 is TGTGCCAGCAGCCAAGAACAGGGCAACACTGAAGCTTTCTTT.